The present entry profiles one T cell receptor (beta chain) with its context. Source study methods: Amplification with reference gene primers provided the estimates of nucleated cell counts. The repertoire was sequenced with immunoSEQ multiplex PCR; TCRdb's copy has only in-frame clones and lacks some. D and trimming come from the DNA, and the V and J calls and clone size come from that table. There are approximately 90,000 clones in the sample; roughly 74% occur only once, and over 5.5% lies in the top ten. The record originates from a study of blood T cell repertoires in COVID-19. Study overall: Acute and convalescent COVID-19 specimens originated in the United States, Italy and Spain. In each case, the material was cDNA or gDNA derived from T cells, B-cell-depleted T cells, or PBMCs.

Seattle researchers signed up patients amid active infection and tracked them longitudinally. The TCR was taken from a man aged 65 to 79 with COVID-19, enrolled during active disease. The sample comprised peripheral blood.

CDR3 nucleotide sequence: TGTGCCAGCAGCTCCCAGAGAAGGGAGGGCTACACCTTC. It specifies CASSSQRREGYTF. J is TRBJ1-2 and V is TRBV7-9; D is unresolved. Germline assignment: CDR1 SEHNR and CDR2 FQNEAQ (reference sequence). The CDR3 sequence is 13 residues long. V dropped 4 bases and J dropped 8 bases, with 14 bases sitting between them.